This T cell receptor (beta chain) was identified in a study of glioma-infiltrating T cells after dendritic cell vaccination. The overall study: Glioblastoma patients came from Phase I and II dendritic cell vaccination trials.

Using immunoSEQ multiplex PCR, the repertoire was profiled, and TCRdb retains in-frame clones only, with some absent. The table has under 100,000 clones, 79% seen once. Study outcomes and limitations: Higher TCR clonality did not directly relate to longer survival.

In regard to this clone: Its antigen is undetermined.

Fresh-frozen tumor tissue and more than two years of survival data were available for all. The CDR3 is made up of 14 amino acids. V lost 6 bases and J lost 2; bases outside the gene matches: 4. Germline lookup yields CDR1 WSHSY and CDR2 SAAADI. The sequencing used blood, collected before dendritic cell vaccination. The clonotype was recovered from a human donor with glioblastoma. J is TRBJ2-7 and V is TRBV10-2; 10 bases are a match to TRBD2. The CDR3: CASRKAGGAYEQYF. Written as DNA, the CDR3 is TGCGCCAGCAGAAAAGCGGGAGGGGCCTACGAGCAGTACTTC.